This T cell receptor beta chain is from a study of regulatory T cells in long-lasting Graves disease. Time point defined: newly diagnosed GD, antithyroid drugs for less than 3 months. RNA extracted from PBMCs served as the sequencing template. An endocrinology department located in Xi'an, China, was where the patients came from. There are many counts of this clonotype. The antigen is undetermined. The authors built TCR beta libraries using iRepertoire HTBI primers and Arm-PCR of CDR3 regions. TCRdb processed the multiplex PCR reads anew with MiXCR; each CDR3 protein has one entry. The sample carries about 350,000 distinct CDR3 sequences, 15% to 20% recorded once. The CDR3 is 14 residues long. Germline CDR1 is LNHDA and CDR2 is SQIVND (reference sequence). The V and J ends lost 4 bases and 5 bases respectively, with 12 bases between them. Study-wide points: Sampling was limited to peripheral blood rather than thyroid tissue.

The same sample was also used in a study of T cells in Graves' hyperthyroidism and ophthalmopathy. As that study records: Most clonotypes expanded in the thyroid (above 0.001) were also present in blood. Ophthalmopathy was separated from stable hyperthyroidism by a 13 V-J model.

Source: peripheral blood mononuclear cells (PBMCs), taken at new diagnosis, from a patient treated with antithyroid drugs. The TCR originated in a man in his forties or fifties with Graves disease. J is TRBJ1-5 and V is TRBV19; D unresolved. DNA for the CDR3: TGTGCCAGTAGTAAGCCCGTCTGGGATCAGCCCCAGCATTTT. This translates into CASSKPVWDQPQHF.